This is a list of T cell receptor beta chains from one sample in a study of early T cells in non-severe SARS-CoV-2 infection. MiXCR, applied by TCRdb to the 5' RACE reads, yields one record per CDR3 protein. The profile shows 30,000 or so distinct CDR3 sequences, about 5.8% of them singletons. Sequences were obtained from whole blood. The receptors were gathered from an adult who was a healthcare worker with PCR-confirmed SARS-CoV-2 infection or an uninfected control (not recorded which). CDR3s include the opening cysteine and the closing phenylalanine or tryptophan. The order of the fields is J gene, D gene, clone size, V gene, CDR3 protein, CDR3 DNA. D genes are given only for firm matches. Some rows have no size entry. The others give once, few or many, or a class for an expanded clone.

J gene: TRBJ2-5
D gene: -
clone size: many
V gene: TRBV7-2
CDR3 protein: CASSFVRSGTQYF
CDR3 DNA: TGTGCCAGCAGCTTTGTCAGATCCGGGACCCAGTACTTC

J gene: TRBJ1-2
D gene: TRBD1
clone size: many
V gene: TRBV6-1
CDR3 protein: CASNDRGHGYTF
CDR3 DNA: TGTGCCAGCAACGACAGGGGCCATGGCTACACCTTC

J gene: TRBJ2-3
D gene: TRBD1
clone size: few
V gene: TRBV13
CDR3 protein: CASSLTEGQSTDTQYF
CDR3 DNA: TGTGCCAGCAGCTTAACCGAGGGACAGTCCACAGATACGCAGTATTTT

J gene: TRBJ1-5
D gene: TRBD1
clone size: many
V gene: TRBV6-2/TRBV6-3
CDR3 protein: CASSADRSPYSNQPQHF
CDR3 DNA: TGTGCCAGCAGTGCGGACAGGAGCCCATATAGCAATCAGCCCCAGCATTTT

J gene: TRBJ2-3
D gene: -
clone size: many
V gene: TRBV25-1
CDR3 protein: CASSVRFTDTQYF
CDR3 DNA: TGTGCCAGCAGTGTACGCTTTACAGATACGCAGTATTTT

J gene: TRBJ1-2
D gene: -
clone size: many
V gene: TRBV12-5
CDR3 protein: CASGLGRSGYTF
CDR3 DNA: TGTGCTAGTGGTTTGGGTCGAAGCGGCTACACCTTC

J gene: TRBJ1-1
D gene: -
clone size: many
V gene: TRBV12-3/TRBV12-4
CDR3 protein: CASSSNRNTEAFF
CDR3 DNA: TGTGCCAGCAGTTCGAATAGAAACACTGAAGCTTTCTTT

J gene: TRBJ2-1
D gene: TRBD2
clone size: medium-sized
V gene: TRBV10-1
CDR3 protein: CASSESFGLADSYNEQFF
CDR3 DNA: TGCGCCAGCAGTGAGTCGTTTGGGCTAGCGGATTCCTACAATGAGCAGTTCTTC

J gene: TRBJ1-6
D gene: TRBD1
clone size: many
V gene: TRBV6-2/TRBV6-3
CDR3 protein: CASSAGTGTSPLHF
CDR3 DNA: TGTGCCAGCAGTGCCGGGACAGGCACTTCACCCCTCCACTTT

J gene: TRBJ2-7
D gene: TRBD1
clone size: -
V gene: TRBV5-1
CDR3 protein: CASSMPGTGVEQYF
CDR3 DNA: TGCGCCAGCAGCATGCCCGGGACAGGGGTCGAGCAGTACTTC

J gene: TRBJ2-7
D gene: TRBD1
clone size: many
V gene: TRBV6-5
CDR3 protein: CASSYSPGQSYEQYF
CDR3 DNA: TGTGCCAGCAGTTACTCCCCGGGACAGTCCTACGAGCAGTACTTC

J gene: TRBJ1-5
D gene: -
clone size: many
V gene: TRBV20-1
CDR3 protein: CSARDPVATEQPQHF
CDR3 DNA: TGCAGTGCTAGAGATCCCGTCGCCACGGAACAGCCCCAGCATTTT

J gene: TRBJ2-7
D gene: TRBD1
clone size: -
V gene: TRBV6-2/TRBV6-3
CDR3 protein: CASSLETGVYEQYF
CDR3 DNA: TGTGCCAGCAGTCTGGAGACAGGGGTTTACGAGCAGTACTTC

J gene: TRBJ2-4
D gene: -
clone size: many
V gene: TRBV7-6
CDR3 protein: CASSPHEDIQYF
CDR3 DNA: TGTGCCAGCAGCCCGCATGAGGACATTCAGTACTTC

J gene: TRBJ2-3
D gene: TRBD2
clone size: many
V gene: TRBV20-1
CDR3 protein: CSALAGGTGTDTQYF
CDR3 DNA: TGCAGTGCCTTAGCGGGAGGGACAGGCACAGATACGCAGTATTTT

J gene: TRBJ2-2
D gene: -
clone size: many
V gene: TRBV20-1
CDR3 protein: CSVRGQGNTGELFF
CDR3 DNA: TGCAGTGTGAGAGGCCAGGGAAACACCGGGGAGCTGTTTTTT

J gene: TRBJ2-7
D gene: -
clone size: many
V gene: TRBV2
CDR3 protein: CASSRDASYEQYF
CDR3 DNA: TGTGCCAGCAGTCGGGACGCCAGCTACGAGCAGTACTTC

J gene: TRBJ1-3
D gene: -
clone size: -
V gene: TRBV24-1
CDR3 protein: CATADSGNTIYF
CDR3 DNA: TGTGCCACCGCCGACTCTGGAAACACCATATATTTT

J gene: TRBJ2-7
D gene: -
clone size: many
V gene: TRBV11-1
CDR3 protein: CASSQDIVRSYEQYF
CDR3 DNA: TGTGCCAGCAGCCAGGATATTGTCAGATCCTACGAGCAGTACTTC

J gene: TRBJ2-1
D gene: TRBD2
clone size: -
V gene: TRBV7-6
CDR3 protein: CASSLRTSGGRNEQFF
CDR3 DNA: TGTGCCAGCAGCTTAAGAACTAGCGGGGGCCGCAATGAGCAGTTCTTC

J gene: TRBJ1-1
D gene: TRBD1
clone size: large
V gene: TRBV13
CDR3 protein: CASSWTGNTEAFF
CDR3 DNA: TGTGCCAGCAGCTGGACAGGGAACACTGAAGCTTTCTTT

J gene: TRBJ2-5
D gene: -
clone size: many
V gene: TRBV5-4
CDR3 protein: CASSPKGPQETQYF
CDR3 DNA: TGTGCCAGCAGCCCGAAGGGACCACAAGAGACCCAGTACTTC

J gene: TRBJ1-1
D gene: -
clone size: many
V gene: TRBV7-9
CDR3 protein: CASSPLRGGMNTEAFF
CDR3 DNA: TGTGCCAGCAGCCCACTGCGGGGGGGAATGAACACTGAAGCTTTCTTT

J gene: TRBJ1-2
D gene: -
clone size: many
V gene: TRBV12-3/TRBV12-4
CDR3 protein: CASSFRGRAHYGYTF
CDR3 DNA: TGTGCCAGCAGTTTTAGAGGGAGGGCCCACTATGGCTACACCTTC

J gene: TRBJ1-2
D gene: -
clone size: many
V gene: TRBV19
CDR3 protein: CASSTQWTDLNGYTF
CDR3 DNA: TGTGCCAGTAGTACCCAATGGACAGATCTTAATGGCTACACCTTC

J gene: TRBJ2-3
D gene: -
clone size: many
V gene: TRBV7-2
CDR3 protein: CASSLDGTDTQYF
CDR3 DNA: TGTGCCAGCAGCTTAGACGGCACAGATACGCAGTATTTT

J gene: TRBJ2-3
D gene: TRBD1
clone size: many
V gene: TRBV12-3/TRBV12-4
CDR3 protein: CASKSDRAGDTQYF
CDR3 DNA: TGTGCCAGCAAGTCGGACAGGGCGGGAGATACGCAGTATTTT